This TCR beta chain came from a study of early T cells in non-severe SARS-CoV-2 infection. Background on the study: Chains were unpaired, as sequencing was done on bulk RNA from unsorted whole blood. Study-wide findings and caveats: VDJdb matches were skewed toward anti-spike CD8 T cell responses.

This clonotype was counted at least ten times. Its target is not known. The CDR3 has 15 amino acids. Germline V gene sequence: CDR1 SGHAT, CDR2 FQNNGV. Trimming left V 4 bases short and J 3 bases short, with 13 bases between. Separate cDNA molecules each had unique molecular identifiers attached to them. TCRdb reprocessed the 5' RACE reads with MiXCR, giving one entry per CDR3 protein. The sample includes some 91,000 distinct CDR3 sequences, approximately 13% of them seen just once. The V gene is TRBV11-2, the J gene TRBJ1-5; D is possibly TRBD1 (5 bases). The source of this sequence is an adult who was a healthcare worker with PCR-confirmed SARS-CoV-2 infection or an uninfected control (not recorded which). Sequenced material: whole blood. CDR3 DNA: TGTGCCAGCAGCTCGACCATAGGGGTCAATCAGCCCCAGCATTTT. Protein sequence: CASSSTIGVNQPQHF.